This is a list of T cell receptor beta chains from one sample in a study of blood T cell repertoires in COVID-19. The data were produced by immunoSEQ multiplex PCR, yet TCRdb's version contains in-frame clones alone and is incomplete. The sample yields approximately 160,000 clones, 84% seen once. Sequenced: peripheral blood. Receptors originate from a young man with active or convalescent COVID-19. Both conserved end residues are part of each CDR3. A D gene is named only where the DNA matches it firmly. Clone size appears in some rows only: once, few, many, or a class for an expanded clone.

CDR3aa	CDR3nt	v_gene	j_gene	d_gene	abundance
CASSPPGLAGATEQFF	TGTGCCAGTAGTCCTCCGGGACTAGCGGGAGCAACCGAGCAGTTCTTC	TRBV19	TRBJ2-1	TRBD2	-
CASSAAGAGELFF	TGTGCCAGCAGTGCGGCAGGGGCCGGGGAGCTGTTTTTT	TRBV2	TRBJ2-2	-	-
CASSVSSVYGYTF	TGTGCCAGCAGTGTAAGTTCGGTCTATGGCTACACCTTC	TRBV11-2	TRBJ1-2	-	-
CASSPQTGLLSTEAFF	TGTGCCAGCAGCCCGCAAACAGGGTTACTCTCCACTGAAGCTTTCTTT	TRBV4-2	TRBJ1-1	-	few
CASSQDMDRGGGELFF	TGTGCCAGCAGCCAAGATATGGACAGGGGAGGCGGGGAGCTGTTTTTT	TRBV3-1/TRBV3-2	TRBJ2-2	TRBD1	once
CASSLGLAGDPDTQYF	TGTGCCAGCAGCTTAGGTCTAGCGGGAGACCCAGATACGCAGTATTTT	TRBV7-3	TRBJ2-3	TRBD2	-
CSVYLRGATDTQYF	TGCAGCGTTTACTTAAGAGGAGCGACGGATACGCAGTATTTT	TRBV29-1	TRBJ2-3	-	-
CASSPRTGEANYGYTF	TGTGCCAGCAGCCCCCGGACAGGGGAGGCAAACTATGGCTACACCTTC	TRBV7-9	TRBJ1-2	TRBD1	-
CASSLEAGFDEQFF	TGTGCCAGCAGCTTAGAGGCAGGGTTCGATGAGCAGTTCTTC	TRBV7-2	TRBJ2-1	-	-
CASSLVAGVNTGELFF	TGTGCCAGCAGCTTAGTTGCGGGAGTGAACACCGGGGAGCTGTTTTTT	TRBV7-6	TRBJ2-2	TRBD2	-
CASSRSQNTEAFF	TGTGCCAGCAGCCGTAGCCAGAACACTGAAGCTTTCTTT	TRBV5-8	TRBJ1-1	-	-
CASSEEGPGGNSPLHF	TGTGCCAGCAGTGAAGAGGGGCCTGGTGGAAATTCACCCCTCCACTTT	TRBV6-1	TRBJ1-6	-	-
CASSRGLASSYEQYF	TGTGCCAGCAGCCGGGGACTAGCGTCCTCCTACGAGCAGTACTTC	TRBV6-5	TRBJ2-7	TRBD2	-
CASSFFPTGTGNLEAFF	TGTGCCAGCAGTTTCTTTCCGACCGGGACAGGGAATCTTGAAGCTTTCTTT	TRBV27	TRBJ1-1	TRBD1	-
CASSPFRHRRETQYF	TGTGCCAGCAGTCCCTTCCGGCACAGGCGAGAGACCCAGTACTTC	TRBV7-9	TRBJ2-5	-	-
CASSTSGDSYEQYF	TGTGCCAGCAGCACTAGCGGGGACTCCTACGAGCAGTACTTC	TRBV9	TRBJ2-7	TRBD2	-
CASSRDRQETQYF	TGTGCCAGCTCACGGGACAGGCAAGAGACCCAGTACTTC	TRBV18	TRBJ2-5	TRBD1	-
CASSQDGTSGANVLTF	TGCGCCAGCAGCCAAGATGGGACTAGTGGGGCCAACGTCCTGACTTTC	TRBV4-1	TRBJ2-6	TRBD2	many
CATTAGTVPSYEQYF	TGTGCCACCACGGCCGGGACAGTGCCCTCCTACGAGCAGTACTTC	TRBV28	TRBJ2-7	TRBD1	-
CASSAGSSGGAEQFF	TGTGCCAGCAGTGCTGGTTCTAGCGGGGGTGCGGAGCAGTTCTTC	TRBV6-4	TRBJ2-1	TRBD2	-
CASSLARRLDSYTDTQYF	TGTGCCAGCAGCTTAGCAAGACGACTGGACAGCTACACAGATACGCAGTATTTT	TRBV7-2	TRBJ2-3	-	-
CASSLGTSGALVETQYF	TGTGCCAGCAGCCTCGGGACTAGCGGGGCCCTGGTGGAGACCCAGTACTTC	TRBV5-4	TRBJ2-5	TRBD2	-
CASSQITTGLNEKLFF	TGTGCCAGCTCACAAATCACGACAGGGTTGAATGAAAAACTGTTTTTT	TRBV18	TRBJ1-4	TRBD1	-
CASSALLAGGDQPQHF	TGTGCCAGTAGTGCCCTCCTGGCGGGGGGCGATCAGCCCCAGCATTTT	TRBV19	TRBJ1-5	-	few
CASSFFRDSSYEQYF	TGTGCCAGCAGCTTCTTCCGGGACAGCTCCTACGAGCAGTACTTC	TRBV6-5	TRBJ2-7	TRBD1	-
CASSLLQGDYGYTF	TGCGCCAGCAGCCTCCTACAGGGGGACTATGGCTACACCTTC	TRBV4-3	TRBJ1-2	TRBD1	-
CASSKGLAGAGETQYF	TGTGCCAGCAGCAAAGGACTAGCGGGGGCGGGAGAGACCCAGTACTTC	TRBV5-4	TRBJ2-5	TRBD2	-
CASSLDGSGATNEKLFF	TGCGCCAGCAGCTTGGACGGCAGCGGTGCAACTAATGAAAAACTGTTTTTT	TRBV5-1	TRBJ1-4	-	once
CASSELAGGYNEQFF	TGTGCCAGCAGTGAACTAGCGGGGGGGTACAATGAGCAGTTCTTC	TRBV6-1	TRBJ2-1	TRBD2	-
CASGFGDRVDEKLFF	TGTGCTAGTGGTTTCGGAGACAGGGTCGATGAAAAACTGTTTTTT	TRBV12-5	TRBJ1-4	TRBD1	few
CASSPGHYGYTF	TGTGCCAGCAGCCCTGGGCACTATGGCTACACCTTC	TRBV5-8	TRBJ1-2	-	-
CASSQGGTLVTGANVLTF	TGTGCCAGCAGTCAGGGTGGGACACTCGTAACGGGGGCCAACGTCCTGACTTTC	TRBV25-1	TRBJ2-6	-	-
CASSRTGSHDGYTF	TGTGCCAGTAGTAGAACAGGGTCGCACGATGGCTACACCTTC	TRBV19	TRBJ1-2	-	-
CASSLAGGSQETQYF	TGCGCCAGCAGCTTGGCCGGGGGGTCCCAAGAGACCCAGTACTTC	TRBV5-1	TRBJ2-5	TRBD2	-
CASSLAGRGGQPQHF	TGTGCCAGCAGCTTAGCAGGGAGGGGAGGGCAGCCCCAGCATTTT	TRBV7-2	TRBJ1-5	-	-
CASSLVAGGTDTQYF	TGTGCCAGCAGCTTAGTTGCGGGAGGTACAGATACGCAGTATTTT	TRBV11-3	TRBJ2-3	TRBD2	-
CASSSSLSNQPQHF	TGTGCCAGCAGTTCGTCCCTTAGCAATCAGCCCCAGCATTTT	TRBV28	TRBJ1-5	-	-
CASSPSGQGYGYTF	TGTGCCAGCAGCCCCAGTGGACAGGGCTATGGCTACACCTTC	TRBV11-2	TRBJ1-2	TRBD1	-
CASSPREYEQFF	TGTGCCAGCAGCCCCCGAGAGTATGAGCAGTTCTTC	TRBV14	TRBJ2-1	-	-
CASSVTRGSNQPQHF	TGTGCCAGCAGCGTCACCAGGGGGAGCAATCAGCCCCAGCATTTT	TRBV2	TRBJ1-5	TRBD1	-
CATGTSGDTDTQYF	TGTGCCACCGGGACTAGCGGGGACACAGATACGCAGTATTTT	TRBV3-1/TRBV3-2	TRBJ2-3	TRBD2	-
CASRLAGGNEQFF	TGTGCCAGTAGACTAGCGGGGGGCAATGAGCAGTTCTTC	TRBV19	TRBJ2-1	TRBD2	-
CASSSRPRETQYF	TGTGCCAGCAGCTCCCGACCGAGGGAGACCCAGTACTTC	TRBV7-2	TRBJ2-5	-	-
CASSLGQGALVYEQYF	TGCGCCAGCAGCTTGGGGCAGGGGGCCCTCGTGTACGAGCAGTACTTC	TRBV5-1	TRBJ2-7	TRBD1	-
CASSLGGLSDEQYF	TGTGCCAGCAGCTTGGGGGGGTTAAGCGACGAGCAGTACTTC	TRBV7-7	TRBJ2-7	TRBD2	-
CASRTGLRYGYTF	TGTGCCAGCAGGACAGGCCTGAGGTATGGCTACACCTTC	TRBV28	TRBJ1-2	-	-
CATSRDPSLTVYGYTF	TGTGCCACCAGCAGAGACCCCTCCCTGACAGTCTATGGCTACACCTTC	TRBV15	TRBJ1-2	-	-
CAIWGTATNYGYTF	TGTGCCATCTGGGGGACAGCCACTAACTATGGCTACACCTTC	TRBV10-3	TRBJ1-2	TRBD1	-
CASSKGGAGVRQETQYF	TGTGCCAGCAGCAAAGGGGGAGCGGGGGTCCGCCAAGAGACCCAGTACTTC	TRBV21-1	TRBJ2-5	-	-
CASRQDRGHGELFF	TGTGCCAGCAGGCAGGACAGGGGCCACGGTGAGCTGTTTTTT	TRBV5-4	TRBJ2-2	TRBD1	-
CASTSGQGFEEQYF	TGTGCCAGCACCTCGGGACAGGGGTTTGAGGAGCAGTACTTC	TRBV7-9	TRBJ2-7	TRBD1	-
CASSGGQGAGNQPQHF	TGTGCCAGCAGCGGGGGACAGGGGGCGGGCAATCAGCCCCAGCATTTT	TRBV5-6	TRBJ1-5	TRBD1	-
CASSPLGGHSGNTIYF	TGTGCCAGCAGCCCTTTAGGGGGCCACTCTGGAAACACCATATATTTT	TRBV14	TRBJ1-3	TRBD1	-
CASSPAASGIQPQHF	TGTGCCAGCTCGCCGGCAGCATCGGGGATTCAGCCCCAGCATTTT	TRBV18	TRBJ1-5	-	-